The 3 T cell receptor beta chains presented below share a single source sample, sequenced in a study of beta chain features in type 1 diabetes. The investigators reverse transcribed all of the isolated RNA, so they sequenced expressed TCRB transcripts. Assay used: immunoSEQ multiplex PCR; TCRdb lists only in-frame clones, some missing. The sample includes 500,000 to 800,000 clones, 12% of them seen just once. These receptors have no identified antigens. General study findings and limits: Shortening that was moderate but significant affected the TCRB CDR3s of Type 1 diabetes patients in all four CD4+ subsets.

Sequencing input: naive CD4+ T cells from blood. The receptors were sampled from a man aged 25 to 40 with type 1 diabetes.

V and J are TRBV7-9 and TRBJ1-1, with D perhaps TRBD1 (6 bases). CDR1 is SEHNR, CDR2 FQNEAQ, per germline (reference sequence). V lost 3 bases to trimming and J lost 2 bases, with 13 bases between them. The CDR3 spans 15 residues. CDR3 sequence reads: CASSFSGTTNTEAFF. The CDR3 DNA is TGTGCCAGCAGCTTCTCCGGGACAACCAACACTGAAGCTTTCTTT.

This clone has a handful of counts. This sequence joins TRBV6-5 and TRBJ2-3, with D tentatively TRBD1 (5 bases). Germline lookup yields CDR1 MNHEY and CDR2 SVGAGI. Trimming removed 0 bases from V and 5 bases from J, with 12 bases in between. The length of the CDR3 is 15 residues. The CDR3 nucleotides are TGTGCCAGCAGTTACTCGGGCCAGGGAAGAGATACGCAGTATTTT. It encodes CASSYSGQGRDTQYF.

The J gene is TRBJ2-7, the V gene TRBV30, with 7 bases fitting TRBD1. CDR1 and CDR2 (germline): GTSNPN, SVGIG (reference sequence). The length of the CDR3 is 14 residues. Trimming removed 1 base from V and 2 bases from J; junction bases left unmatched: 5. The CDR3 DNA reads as TGTGCCTGGAGTGGACAGGGTGGAGCCTACGAGCAGTACTTC. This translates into CAWSGQGGAYEQYF.